This paragraph reports one T cell receptor beta chain. Its cognate antigen is unknown. This sample is part of a study of radiation and T cells in renal cell carcinoma. Background on the study: Nephrectomy followed 15 Gy stereotactic body radiation by 4 weeks.

There are 13 residues in the CDR3. Germline V CDR1 and CDR2: LNHDA, SQIVND (reference sequence). Trimming cost V 3 bases and J 2 bases, with 5 bases left between them. Here immunoSEQ multiplex PCR was the method, and the copy in TCRdb shows in-frame clones only, minus some. The sample consists of 94,000 or so clones, 82% of them appearing once. Time point meaning: baseline pretreatment blood. Noted treatment: 15 Gy SBRT to primary tumor, nephrectomy 4 weeks later. After SBRT, blood was collected at 2 and 4 weeks, plus baseline. The patient's renal cell carcinoma had clear cell pathology. Study findings and constraints: In blood, top tumor clones expanded by 2 weeks, shrinking by 4.

The receptor was isolated from a man aged 60 to 75 with renal cell carcinoma. The chain is built from TRBV19 and TRBJ1-5, with D hard to call. The source was blood, collected from a patient whose treatment included radiotherapy and nephrectomy. The CDR3 reads CASSISGNQPQHF. CDR3 nucleotides: TGTGCCAGTAGTATTTCAGGCAATCAGCCCCAGCATTTT.